This is a list of T cell receptor beta chains from one sample in a study of blood T cell repertoires in COVID-19. Generated by immunoSEQ multiplex PCR, the TCRdb table keeps only in-frame clones and is missing some. The sample consists of under 300,000 clones, 70% to 90% of them appearing once. Sequenced: peripheral blood. These receptors originate from a woman between 65 and 79 years old with acute or convalescent COVID-19. Both conserved end residues are part of each CDR3. Fields, in order: J gene, D gene, V gene, CDR3 length, clone size, CDR3 DNA, CDR3 protein. A D gene is named only where the DNA matches it firmly. A clone size is listed for some rows: how often the clone was seen (once, few, many), or a class if it is expanded.

>TRBJ1-3|TRBD1|TRBV6-5|14|-
TGTGCCAGCAAGGCAGGGGGTTCTGGAAACACCATATATTTT
CASKAGGSGNTIYF
>TRBJ2-3|TRBD1|TRBV4-1|15|-
TGCGCCAGCAGCCAAGTTGGACAGGGGCCAGATACGCAGTATTTT
CASSQVGQGPDTQYF
>TRBJ1-2|TRBD1|TRBV6-5|14|-
TGTGCCAGCAGCTTAAGGGGGCGTACCTATGGCTACACCTTC
CASSLRGRTYGYTF
>TRBJ2-7|TRBD1|TRBV20-1|13|-
TGCAGTGCTAGTGAGGGGGCTGCGAGGGAGCAGTACTTC
CSASEGAAREQYF
>TRBJ2-2|TRBD1|TRBV4-1|15|once
TGCGCCAGCAGCCAAGAACAGGGGGCATTTCGGGAGCTGTTTTTT
CASSQEQGAFRELFF
>TRBJ2-2|-|TRBV18|15|-
TGTGCCAGCTCACCGGCACAGGGGAACACCGGGGAGCTGTTTTTT
CASSPAQGNTGELFF
>TRBJ2-7|TRBD2|TRBV6-5|13|-
TGTGCCAGCAGGGCTAGCGGAGTGGCCGAGCAGTACTTC
CASRASGVAEQYF
>TRBJ1-3|-|TRBV3-1/TRBV3-2|14|-
TGTGCCAGCAGCCAAACTTCCTCTGGAAACACCATATATTTT
CASSQTSSGNTIYF
>TRBJ2-5|TRBD1|TRBV7-6|14|-
TGTGCCAGCAGCGCAACAGGGGCTGGGGAGACCCAGTACTTC
CASSATGAGETQYF
>TRBJ1-2|-|TRBV12-2|13|-
TGTGCAAGTCGCTATGCGGCGGTCCCACGCTACACCTTC
CASRYAAVPRYTF
>TRBJ1-2|-|TRBV11-2|16|-
TGTGCCAGCAGCTCCTCCCGGGGGACGGGGCCCCGGGGCTACACCTTC
CASSSSRGTGPRGYTF
>TRBJ2-3|TRBD2|TRBV30|18|-
TGTGCCTGGAAAGACATCCTAGCGGGGGGCCCCCGTTGGGATACGCAGTATTTT
CAWKDILAGGPRWDTQYF
>TRBJ2-3|TRBD2|TRBV5-1|14|-
TGCGCCAGCACCAGCGGGGGGGCAGTTGATACGCAGTATTTT
CASTSGGAVDTQYF
>TRBJ1-2|-|TRBV2|13|once
TGTGCCAGCAGTGACCAAGGGAGCTATGGCTACACCTTC
CASSDQGSYGYTF
>TRBJ1-1|-|TRBV5-4|15|once
TGTGCCAGCAGCTTGGCCGGGGTAGGGAGGACTGAAGCTTTCTTT
CASSLAGVGRTEAFF
>TRBJ1-2|TRBD1|TRBV7-8|15|-
TGTGCCAGCAGCTCTAGAGGACAGGTTGACTATGGCTACACCTTC
CASSSRGQVDYGYTF
>TRBJ1-1|-|TRBV19|13|-
TGTGCCAGTAGTATTGGGGGAGGAACTGAAGCTTTCTTT
CASSIGGGTEAFF
>TRBJ2-5|-|TRBV2|13|-
TGTGCCAGCAGTGATGGAGTACAAGAGACCCAGTACTTC
CASSDGVQETQYF
>TRBJ1-6|-|TRBV14|17|-
TGTGCCAGCAGCCAAGTTGCGGGCCGGGATTATAATTCACCCCTCCACTTT
CASSQVAGRDYNSPLHF
>TRBJ2-1|TRBD2|TRBV5-6|17|-
TGTGCCAGCAGCCGCGGTGGCGGGGGGTCGCCATACAATGAGCAGTTCTTC
CASSRGGGGSPYNEQFF
>TRBJ1-1|-|TRBV6-6|15|-
TGTGCCAGCAGACCGAATCGGGGGGTGAACACTGAAGCTTTCTTT
CASRPNRGVNTEAFF
>TRBJ1-6|TRBD1|TRBV30|17|-
TGTGCCTGGAGTGGTTCAGGGGGCATTTCCTATAATTCACCCCTCCACTTT
CAWSGSGGISYNSPLHF
>TRBJ2-2|-|TRBV7-9|15|-
TGTGCCAGCAGCCTCAGTGGGCCCAACACCGGGGAGCTGTTTTTT
CASSLSGPNTGELFF
>TRBJ1-1|-|TRBV7-2|12|once
TGTGCCAGCAGCTTAAAAAGGGGGGAAGCTTTCTTT
CASSLKRGEAFF
>TRBJ1-4|-|TRBV30|13|-
TGTGCCTGGATTGGGGGCACTAATGAAAAACTGTTTTTT
CAWIGGTNEKLFF
>TRBJ2-1|-|TRBV4-1|15|-
TGCGCCAGCAGCCAAAGGCCAGGCAGGGCCAATGAGCAGTTCTTC
CASSQRPGRANEQFF
>TRBJ1-2|-|TRBV2|13|-
TGTGCCGACCGCCGGGACAAGAACTATGGCTACACCTTC
CADRRDKNYGYTF
>TRBJ2-2|TRBD2|TRBV4-2|17|-
TGTGCCAGCAGCCCGAGTAGCGGGGGCCTCAACACCGGGGAGCTGTTTTTT
CASSPSSGGLNTGELFF
>TRBJ1-3|-|TRBV3-1/TRBV3-2|14|-
TGTGCCAGCAGCCCGACAGGCGGTGGAAACACCATATATTTT
CASSPTGGGNTIYF
>TRBJ2-1|-|TRBV11-3|17|-
TGTGCCAGCAGCTCCCCCGGGAAACGGGGGACCTACAATGAGCAGTTCTTC
CASSSPGKRGTYNEQFF
>TRBJ2-7|-|TRBV5-6|13|-
TGTGCCACCTCGACAGGCTCGACCTACGAGCAGTACTTC
CATSTGSTYEQYF
>TRBJ1-5|TRBD1|TRBV3-1/TRBV3-2|16|-
TGTGCCAGCAGCCAAGGCGAACAGGGGGGAAGGCAGCCCCAGCATTTT
CASSQGEQGGRQPQHF
>TRBJ1-1|TRBD1|TRBV2|14|-
TGTGCCAGCAACAGGGGACAGGGGAACACTGAAGCTTTCTTT
CASNRGQGNTEAFF
>TRBJ2-3|-|TRBV12-3/TRBV12-4|13|once
TGTGCCAGCAGTTTTGCGGCCACAGATACGCAGTATTTT
CASSFAATDTQYF
>TRBJ2-7|-|TRBV12-5|15|-
TGTGCTAGTGGGGAATTTCAGGGCAGGTTGGGTGAGCAGTACTTC
CASGEFQGRLGEQYF
>TRBJ2-5|TRBD2|TRBV4-1|14|-
TGCGCCAGCTCTTTCGGGGGGGCGGCAGAGACCCAGTACTTC
CASSFGGAAETQYF
>TRBJ1-1|TRBD1|TRBV7-6|15|-
TGTGCCAGCAGCGCGGAAGACAGGGACAGGACTGAAGCTTTCTTT
CASSAEDRDRTEAFF
>TRBJ2-5|-|TRBV7-8|14|-
TGTGCCACCACCTACAGGGAGGGAATAGAGACCCAGTACTTC
CATTYREGIETQYF
>TRBJ1-2|-|TRBV11-3|9|-
TGTGCCAGCAGAAGTCCAACTTACTTC
CASRSPTYF
>TRBJ1-2|TRBD1|TRBV7-9|14|once
TGTGCCAGCAGCTCGGGGACAGGGGCCTATGGCTACACCTTC
CASSSGTGAYGYTF
>TRBJ1-3|-|TRBV9|13|-
TGTGCCAGCGCGTCAACCTCTGGAAACACCATATATTTT
CASASTSGNTIYF
>TRBJ1-2|TRBD1|TRBV5-4|16|-
TGTGCCAGCAGCTTGGCCCGACAGGGGCGAGGCTATGGCTACACCTTC
CASSLARQGRGYGYTF
>TRBJ1-2|TRBD1|TRBV11-2|16|-
TGTGCCAGCAGATCAGGGACAGCTCGGACTAACTATGGCTACACCTTC
CASRSGTARTNYGYTF
>TRBJ1-1|-|TRBV25-1|13|-
TGTGCCAGCAGTGACGGGGGGGTGGCTGAAGCTTTCTTT
CASSDGGVAEAFF
>TRBJ2-6|TRBD1|TRBV6-4|14|few
TGTGCCAGCAGCCAGGGGGCTGGGGCCAACGTCCTGACTTTC
CASSQGAGANVLTF
>TRBJ2-7|-|TRBV3-1/TRBV3-2|13|-
TGTGCCAGCAGCCTTCTGGGGGGCTACGAGCAGTACTTC
CASSLLGGYEQYF
>TRBJ2-5|TRBD1|TRBV5-1|14|few
TGCGCCAGCAGCCGACAGGGTAGTGTGGAGACCCAGTACTTC
CASSRQGSVETQYF
>TRBJ1-6|-|TRBV28|15|-
TGTGCCAGCAGTTCAGACACCTCCTATAATTCACCCCTCCACTTT
CASSSDTSYNSPLHF
>TRBJ1-1|-|TRBV5-6|15|-
TGTGCCAGCAGCTTCGCGGGGCGGATGAACACTGAAGCTTTCTTT
CASSFAGRMNTEAFF
>TRBJ1-2|-|TRBV7-2|13|few
TGTGCCAGCAGCTTAGGACAGCTTTATGGCTACACCTTC
CASSLGQLYGYTF
>TRBJ1-4|-|TRBV11-2|16|-
TGTGCCAGCAGCTTAGATACACAGGTCCTTAATGAAAAACTGTTTTTT
CASSLDTQVLNEKLFF
>TRBJ1-1|-|TRBV20-1|11|-
TGCAGTGCAGAGATTCAGGGTGAAGCTTTCTTT
CSAEIQGEAFF
>TRBJ2-1|-|TRBV7-8|15|few
TGTGCCAGCAGCCTAGGACAGAGCTACTCCAATGAGCAGTTCTTC
CASSLGQSYSNEQFF